This T cell receptor (beta chain) is from a study of T cells in Graves' hyperthyroidism and ophthalmopathy (dated by TCRdb to the late 2010s). Broadly, across the study: Peripheral blood was sampled at the time of initial diagnosis, prior to any treatment. TCR V-J signatures able to tell the groups apart were searched for in a discovery cohort of some 100 patients, of whom over 40 had Graves' ophthalmopathy and about 55 had stable Graves' hyperthyroidism. Whether ophthalmopathy could be predicted prospectively was tested in an independent validation cohort made up of 18 to 20 hyperthyroidism patients plus 17 patients who later progressed to ophthalmopathy. The 75 to 100 discovery patients were divided at random into training and test sets in a 7:3 ratio. In more than 5 Graves' hyperthyroidism patients, the study also compared T-cell repertoires from thyroid tissue with T-cell repertoires from blood. Once sampling was done, hyperthyroidism patients were given methimazole at a starting dose of 30 mg daily, whereas ophthalmopathy patients were given high-dose intravenous methylprednisolone. The paper describes TCR Vbeta CDR3 sequencing of about 140 peripheral blood samples, made up of approximately 40 ophthalmopathy patients, approximately 73 hyperthyroidism patients and 17 progressor patients. What the authors observed across the whole study: In validation, the model predicted progression to ophthalmopathy with approximately 71% sensitivity and 72% to 85% specificity, a median of around six months before onset. No statistical method was used to set the sample size in advance, and investigators knew the group allocation. Most expanded thyroid clonotypes (frequency above 0.001) were also detected in blood, suggesting blood repertoires may reflect thyroid immune responses. In cross-validation, a model built on a 13 V-J signature told ophthalmopathy apart from stable hyperthyroidism with 85% to 90% sensitivity and about 81% specificity, and in testing the same model reached 80%/75%.

Taken from the germline V gene (reference sequence), the CDR1 and CDR2 loops are DFQATT and SNEGSKA. The junction carries 17 bases between V and J, which are trimmed by 6 bases and 3 bases respectively. The CDR3 has 14 amino acids, counting the end cysteine and phenylalanine. Of the read, only the CDR3 DNA is kept; its 42 bases are in frame from base 1. Points on this clonotype: What this receptor recognizes is not known. The sample holds no much larger clone one base away, and base qualities are not on file.

TCR beta CDR3 regions were amplified from RNA transcripts. For the first round of RT-PCR on the TCR CDR3, the HTBI primer set was used together with the Qiagen OneStep RT-PCR kit. A second multiplex PCR round built the libraries, followed by size selection and purification. The libraries were sequenced on an Illumina HiSeq2000 using paired-end 100 bp reads. Per the source publication's procedure: SOAPnuke was used to process the raw data, removing reads that contained adapters or uncalled bases, had a mean Phred below 15, or lacked an exact match to the constant primer or identifier. COPE v1.2.5 was used to merge the high-quality paired reads, and each unique nucleotide sequence was defined as a clonotype. MiTCR v1.1 was used to align the clonotypes against IMGT TRBV, TRBD and TRBJ reference segments. Only V-J combinations with frequency above 0.0001, covering 99.2% of repertoires, were analysed. A TCS score was defined as the ratio of F50 (clonal expansion) to E x V (chaos), with BLOSUM62-based TCRdist applied between CDR3 peptides within each V-J. Welch's t-statistics and random forest reduced around 550 V-J features to roughly 13, which were used in a naive Bayes classifier (R e1071). Using fastp at Q25 and MiXCR, TCRdb reprocessed the public reads and kept productive beta chains. Every entry covers one CDR3 protein and lists the most common genes and DNA from its rows. The V and J calls and clone size come from TCRdb's table, not from the authors' own analysis. The sample table lists some 200,000 distinct CDR3 sequences, roughly a sixth of them with a count of one. In total, the top ten clones hold roughly 55% of the sample.

Stable Graves' hyperthyroidism was defined as the absence of progression to ophthalmopathy over 18 months of follow-up. Hyperthyroidism patients were newly diagnosed, with disease duration under 2 months, and aged 18 to 65 years. Patients with uncontrolled infections, other autoimmune diseases, pregnancy or lactation were excluded. Diagnoses relied on clinical symptoms, serum thyroxine and TRAb, thyroid ultrasound and orbital computed tomography. PBMCs were separated from roughly 10 ml of fresh peripheral blood using Ficoll-Paque density gradient centrifugation. Total RNA was extracted using Trizol reagent, and RNA quality was assessed on an Agilent 2100 Bioanalyzer.

Recombination linked TRBV20-1 to TRBJ1-1, with a tentative D gene TRBD1 over 5 matching bases. The source of this sequence is a woman between 50 and 59 years old with Graves' hyperthyroidism. The specimen sequenced was blood. The CDR3 corresponds to CSAQEQEYYTEAFF. The sequenced DNA: TGCAGTGCCCAAGAACAGGAGTATTACACTGAAGCTTTCTTT.